Presented here are 16 T cell receptor beta chains from one specimen sequenced in a study of Ad26.COV2.S vaccination and SARS-CoV-2 variants. The protocol was immunoSEQ multiplex PCR, while the TCRdb copy is restricted to in-frame clones and leaves out a portion. The repertoire holds roughly 460,000 clones, with 70% to 90% as singletons. As for treatment: some 20 received Ad26.COV2.S at low or high dose, single or two shots; 5 received placebo; per-sample allocation not given. The samples were gathered on day 63 after the first injection of vaccine or placebo. The material was peripheral blood, obtained in a trial of Ad26.COV2.S vaccine versus placebo. These receptors all stem from a person between 18 and 65 years old who received the Ad26.COV2.S COVID-19 vaccine or a placebo.

This chain connects TRBV4-1 to TRBJ2-1; weak D call: TRBD2 (6 bases). Trimming left V 4 bases short and J 9 bases short, with 22 bases between. The germline V gene encodes CDR1 MGHRA and CDR2 YSYEKL. The CDR3 is made up of 16 amino acids. This CDR3 reads CASSRDAGLQYVEQFF. The CDR3 nucleotides are TGCGCCAGCAGCCGGGACGCGGGACTTCAATATGTTGAGCAGTTCTTC.

The chain uses TRBV30 and TRBJ1-3; weak D call: TRBD1 (5 bases). Germline V gene data show CDR1 as GTSNPN and CDR2 as SVGIG (reference sequence). The CDR3 runs 18 residues. Trimming removed 0 bases from V and 0 bases from J, with 18 bases in between. This CDR3 is CAWSVLRTSLSSGNTIYF. CDR3 nucleotide sequence: TGTGCCTGGAGTGTACTCCGGACAAGCCTGAGCTCTGGAAACACCATATATTTT.

This clone showed up just once. CDR3 in DNA: TGTGCCAGCAGTTACACACAGGGGAACACTGAAGCTTTCTTT. It encodes CASSYTQGNTEAFF. The chain combines TRBV6-6 with TRBJ1-1; D might be TRBD1 (6 bases). This CDR3 spans 14 amino acids. The germline V gene encodes CDR1 MNHNY and CDR2 SVGAGI (reference sequence). V gave up 2 bases and J gave up 1 base, with 8 bases separating them.

In DNA form, the CDR3 reads TGTGCCAGTAGTTTGGGCGGAGCCCACACTGAAGCTTTCTTT. Protein: CASSLGGAHTEAFF. V and J are TRBV19 and TRBJ1-1; D gene uncertain. CDR1 and CDR2 (germline): LNHDA, SQIVND (reference sequence). The ends were cut back, 5 bases at V and 3 bases at J, with 13 bases in the middle. This CDR3 is 14 amino acids long. The full variable domain, its missing parts supplied by reference TRBV19 and TRBJ1-1, is DGGITQSPKYLFRKEGQNVTLSCEQNLNHDAMYWYRQDPGQGLRLIYYSQIVNDFQKGDIAEGYSVSREKKESFPLTVTSAQKNPTAFYLCASSLGGAHTEAFFGQGTRLTVV.

The V and J genes are TRBV10-1 and TRBJ2-3; TRBD2 matches at 7 bases. This CDR3 spans 16 amino acids. The V gene end was trimmed by 5 bases and the J gene end by 5 bases; junction bases not matched to a gene: 13. CDR1 is WNHNN, CDR2 SYGVQD, per germline (reference sequence). The CDR3 loop is CASSPAGDGAQDTQYF. CDR3 in DNA: TGCGCCAGCAGTCCCGCGGGAGATGGTGCACAAGATACGCAGTATTTT.

The chain joins TRBV12-3 or TRBV12-4 to TRBJ2-5, with D unclear. This CDR3 has 12 amino acids. Trimming pared 6 bases from V and 4 bases from J, leaving 9 bases between. The DNA of the CDR3 is TGTGCCAGCAGCCCCCTGGGAGAGACCCAGTACTTC. This sequence encodes CASSPLGETQYF.

This clone appeared once. The chain recombines TRBV7-8 with TRBJ1-2, with 7 bases identical to TRBD1. CDR3 size: 15 residues. V lost 4 bases to trimming and J lost 8 bases; unmatched junction nucleotides: 13. Germline V gene lookup returns CDR1 SGHVS and CDR2 FQNEAQ. CDR3 residues: CASSSELQGPWGYTF. CDR3 DNA sequence: TGTGCCAGCAGCTCTGAATTACAGGGGCCCTGGGGCTACACCTTC.

This clone was detected once. As DNA, the CDR3 is TGTGCCAGCAGTATAGGGGGGCAGCCCCAGCATTTT. Its protein is CASSIGGQPQHF. The chain has TRBV7-9 and TRBJ1-5; a weak D match, TRBD1 (6 bases). The germline V gene encodes CDR1 SEHNR and CDR2 FQNEAQ (reference sequence). The CDR3 has 12 amino acids. V shed 6 bases and J shed 7 bases, with 10 bases lying between them.

This chain connects TRBV28 to TRBJ2-7; no clear D. Per the germline V gene, CDR1 is MDHEN and CDR2 is SYDVKM. The CDR3 runs to 14 residues. V was cut by 5 bases and J by 5 bases, with 16 bases left in between. The DNA of the CDR3 is TGTGCCAGCAGTAGACGCGTCTTTTTCCACGAGCAGTACTTC. This encodes CASSRRVFFHEQYF. The whole variable domain, remainder taken from reference TRBV28 and TRBJ2-7, is DVKVTQSSRYLVKRTGEKVFLECVQDMDHENMFWYRQDPGLGLRLIYFSYDVKMKEKGDIPEGYSVSREKKERFSLILESASTNQTSMYLCASSRRVFFHEQYFGPGTRLTVT.

This rearrangement joins TRBV7-3 to TRBJ2-2; 7 nucleotides match TRBD1. This CDR3 has 15 amino acids. Trimming removed 1 base from V and 4 bases from J; junction bases left unmatched: 3. From germline, CDR1 is SGHTA and CDR2 FQGTGA. CDR3: CASSLKGGGTGELFF. CDR3 nucleotides: TGTGCCAGCAGCTTAAAAGGGGGCGGCACCGGGGAGCTGTTTTTT.

This clone was seen more than once but under ten times. The chain joins TRBV2 to TRBJ2-2; 9 bases fit TRBD1. Unmatched junction bases numbered 6, after V lost 7 bases and J lost 6 bases. Germline V gene lookup returns CDR1 SNHLY and CDR2 FYNNEI. There are 14 residues in the CDR3. CDR3 sequence (DNA): TGTGCCAGCAAGATAGGGACAGGGCCCGGGGAGCTGTTTTTT. Protein product: CASKIGTGPGELFF.

This chain joins TRBV7-2 and TRBJ1-1; D is unresolved. Germline values: CDR1 SGHTA, CDR2 FQGNSA. This CDR3 is built from 14 residues. V was cut by 4 bases and J by 3 bases, with 12 bases left in between. CDR3 sequence (DNA): TGTGCCAGCAGCTCGTACGTTTGGGACACTGAAGCTTTCTTT. The encoded protein is CASSSYVWDTEAFF.

The J gene is TRBJ2-1, the V gene TRBV7-6; D unresolved. CDR1 is SGHVS, CDR2 FNYEAQ, per germline. This CDR3 contains 16 residues. V gave up 4 bases and J gave up 3 bases, with 16 bases separating them. CDR3 region: CASSSEAATIYNEQFF. The CDR3 bases are TGTGCCAGCAGCTCCGAAGCAGCAACCATCTACAATGAGCAGTTCTTC. The variable domain in full, completed from reference TRBV7-6 and TRBJ2-1, reads GAGVSQSPRYKVTKRGQDVALRCDPISGHVSLYWYRQALGQGPEFLTYFNYEAQQDKSGLPNDRFSAERPEGSISTLTIQRTEQRDSAMYRCASSSEAATIYNEQFFGPGTRLTVL.

The chain has TRBV4-1 and TRBJ2-1, with TRBD2 matching 14 bases. The ends lost 3 bases at V and 3 bases at J; junction bases unmatched: 7. Germline lookup yields CDR1 MGHRA and CDR2 YSYEKL. This CDR3 is built from 18 residues. This chain's CDR3 is CASSQAGLAGAVYNEQFF. Here the CDR3 DNA reads TGCGCCAGCAGCCAGGCGGGACTAGCGGGGGCCGTCTACAATGAGCAGTTCTTC.

The table lists this clone with a few counts. V and J are TRBV4-2 and TRBJ1-6; D not resolved. The germline V gene encodes CDR1 LGHNA and CDR2 YNFKEQ. V shed 0 bases and J shed 7 bases, with 13 bases lying between them. This CDR3 comprises 16 residues. The CDR3 DNA follows: TGTGCCAGCAGCCAAGACGGAACGGCCCGGAATTCACCCCTCCACTTT. Translating it yields CASSQDGTARNSPLHF.

V and J are TRBV29-1 and TRBJ2-5; 8 nucleotides agree with TRBD1. CDR1 is SQVTM, CDR2 ANQGSEA, per germline. Losses at the gene ends were 6 bases for V and 3 bases for J; bases not matched to a gene: 6. This CDR3 contains 13 residues. CDR3 sequence reads: CSVERQGKETQYF. The CDR3 DNA is TGCAGCGTAGAAAGACAGGGGAAAGAGACCCAGTACTTC.